This T cell receptor beta chain was sequenced for a study of cytomegalovirus exposure and HLA in healthy donors. The CDR3 is 15 residues long. Germline lookup yields CDR1 SGHTA and CDR2 FQGNSA. Trimming took 5 bases from V and 1 from J; bases not matched to a gene: 6. General observations from the study: Relative to the approximately 670-donor mean, N-insertions were reportedly fewer in an Asian-associated ancestry cluster in a later analysis. In an earlier analysis, in under 700 donors, most V segments appeared productive either ~87% or ~30% of the time.

In the case of this clone: What it binds is unknown.

The PCR employed 60 Vbeta primers together with 13 Jbeta primers. Using immunoSEQ multiplex PCR, the repertoire was profiled, and TCRdb retains in-frame clones only, with some absent. This table holds around 140,000 clones, roughly 79% found once. The sequence was collected from a woman in her sixties or seventies in good health and CMV-seropositive. The rearrangement uses TRBV7-2 and TRBJ2-3; 7 bases match TRBD1. Sequencing was performed on PBMCs. Here the CDR3 reads CASSPTGKGTDTQYF. The CDR3 coding sequence is TGTGCCAGCAGCCCGACAGGGAAGGGCACAGATACGCAGTATTTT.